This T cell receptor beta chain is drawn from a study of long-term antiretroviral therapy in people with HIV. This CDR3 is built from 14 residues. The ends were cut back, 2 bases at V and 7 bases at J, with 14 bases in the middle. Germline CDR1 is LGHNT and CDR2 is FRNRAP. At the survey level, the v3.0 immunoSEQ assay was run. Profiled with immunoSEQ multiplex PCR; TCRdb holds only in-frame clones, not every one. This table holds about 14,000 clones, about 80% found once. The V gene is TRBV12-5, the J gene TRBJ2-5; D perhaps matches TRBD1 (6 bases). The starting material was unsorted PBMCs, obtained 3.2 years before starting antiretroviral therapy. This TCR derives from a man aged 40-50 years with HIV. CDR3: CASGLIQGFGTQYF. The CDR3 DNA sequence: TGTGCTAGTGGTTTGATTCAGGGGTTTGGGACCCAGTACTTC.